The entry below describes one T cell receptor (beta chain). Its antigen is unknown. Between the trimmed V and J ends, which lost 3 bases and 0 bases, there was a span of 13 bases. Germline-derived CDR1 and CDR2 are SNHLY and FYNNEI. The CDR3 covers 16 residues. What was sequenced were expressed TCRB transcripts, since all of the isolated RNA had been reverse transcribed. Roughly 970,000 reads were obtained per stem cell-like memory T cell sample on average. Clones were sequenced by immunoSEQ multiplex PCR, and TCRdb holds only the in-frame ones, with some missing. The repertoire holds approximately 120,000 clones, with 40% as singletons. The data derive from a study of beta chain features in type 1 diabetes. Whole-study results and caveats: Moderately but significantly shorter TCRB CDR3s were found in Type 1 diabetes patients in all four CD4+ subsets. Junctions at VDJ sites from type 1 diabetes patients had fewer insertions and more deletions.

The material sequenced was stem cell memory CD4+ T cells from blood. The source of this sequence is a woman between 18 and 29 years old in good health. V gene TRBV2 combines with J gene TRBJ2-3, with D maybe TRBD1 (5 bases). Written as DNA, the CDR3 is TGTGCCAGCAGTGACAGGGATCAGATAAGCACAGATACGCAGTATTTT. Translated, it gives CASSDRDQISTDTQYF.